Given below is one TCR beta chain in context. Time point defined: after dendritic cell vaccination, including at tumor progression/relapse. This specimen belongs to a study of glioma-infiltrating T cells after dendritic cell vaccination. Across the whole study: The vaccine used monocyte-derived dendritic cells pulsed overnight with autologous tumor lysate.

CDR1 SNHLY and CDR2 FYNNEI come from the germline V gene. The CDR3 loop spans 14 amino acids. V was shortened by 8 bases and J by 5 bases, with 18 bases between the two germline ends. Profiled with immunoSEQ multiplex PCR; TCRdb holds only in-frame clones, not every one. The sample shows about 94,000 clones, approximately 80% of them seen only once. The chain recombines TRBV2 with TRBJ1-2; TRBD1 might be the D (5 bases). The material was blood, obtained after dendritic cell vaccination. The source of this sequence is a human donor with glioblastoma. The CDR3 reads CASGGAQPQYGYTF. The DNA of the CDR3 is TGTGCCAGCGGAGGGGCTCAGCCCCAATATGGCTACACCTTC. The variable domain in full, completed from reference TRBV2 and TRBJ1-2, reads EPEVTQTPSHQVTQMGQEVILRCVPISNHLYFYWYRQILGQKVEFLVSFYNNEISEKSEIFDDQFSVERPDGSNFTLKIRSTKLEDSAMYFCASGGAQPQYGYTFGSGTRLTVV.